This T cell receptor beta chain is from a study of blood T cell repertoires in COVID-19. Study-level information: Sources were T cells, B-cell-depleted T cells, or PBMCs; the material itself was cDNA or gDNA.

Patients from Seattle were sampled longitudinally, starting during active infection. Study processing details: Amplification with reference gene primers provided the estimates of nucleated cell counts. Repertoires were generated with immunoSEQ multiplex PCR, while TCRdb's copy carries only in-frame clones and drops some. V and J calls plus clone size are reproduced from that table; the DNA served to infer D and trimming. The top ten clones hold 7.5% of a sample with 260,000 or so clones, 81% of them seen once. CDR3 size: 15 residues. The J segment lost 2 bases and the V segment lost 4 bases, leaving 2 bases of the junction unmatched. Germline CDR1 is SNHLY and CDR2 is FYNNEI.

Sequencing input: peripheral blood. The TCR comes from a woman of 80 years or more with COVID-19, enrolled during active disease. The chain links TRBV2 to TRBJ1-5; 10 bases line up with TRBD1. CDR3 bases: TGTGCCAGCAGTGGAGGGACAGGGGGCAATCAGCCCCAGCATTTT. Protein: CASSGGTGGNQPQHF.